This T cell receptor beta chain originates from a study of beta chain features in type 1 diabetes. Study-wide results and caveats: When Type 1 diabetes patients were examined, their TCRB CDR3s proved moderately but significantly shorter in all four CD4+ subsets. In comparison with healthy donors, patients had naive, central memory and Treg TCRB repertoires that appeared more similar.

Reverse transcription of all isolated RNA meant that expressed TCRB transcripts were sequenced. Some clones are missing from TCRdb's copy, which holds only in-frame ones; the method was immunoSEQ multiplex PCR. This table holds about half a million clones, about an eighth found once. With regard to this clone: As yet, its antigen is unknown.

In total, each donor contributed a single heparinised blood draw that averaged about 100 mL. The sequence was collected from a woman aged 18-29 years in good health. The sequenced material came from naive CD4+ T cells from blood.

The CDR3 sequence is CSGAASANSYEQYF. CDR3 nucleotides: TGCAGCGGTGCGGCGTCTGCGAACTCCTACGAGCAGTACTTC. This chain links TRBV29-1 with TRBJ2-7; no clear D. CDR3 size: 14 residues. From germline, CDR1 is SQVTM and CDR2 ANQGSEA. V was pared by 7 bases and J by 0 bases, with 16 bases between.